This T cell receptor delta chain originates from a study of γδ T cells in repeated Plasmodium falciparum infection (dated by TCRdb to the early 2020s). General notes on the study: The natural-infection arm enrolled Malian children exposed to intense seasonal malaria transmission, compared against age and gender matched Australian children. About five malaria-naive U.S. adults underwent four controlled human malaria infections by bites from P. falciparum NF54-infected Anopheles stephensi mosquitoes over approximately 620 days. Controlled-infection subjects were sampled at baseline, immediately before selected infections, and 21 days after each infection. The gammadelta TCR repertoires from Mali were analysed in two ways: cross-sectionally during periods with no transmission, and longitudinally across episodes of acute febrile malaria. The study examined how repeated Plasmodium falciparum infection shapes the human gammadelta T cell repertoire, using natural infection in Mali and controlled human malaria infection.

This clone occurred a few times. There is no known antigen for this receptor. Only one base separates this from a far larger clonotype, so it likely reflects a read error. The same CDR3 also results from other DNA sequences found in this sample. For this chain, trimming is 2 bases at the V end and 2 bases at the J end, and the number of junction bases without a gene match is 18. The CDR3 covers 20 residues, taking in both the cysteine and the phenylalanine. Only CDR3 DNA is held: 60 bases, read in frame from base 1. CDR1 and CDR2 were assigned from the germline V gene as TSWWSYY and QGS. Vgamma9/Vdelta2+ and Vdelta2-negative gammadelta T cell populations were flow-sorted from peripheral blood mononuclear cells for bulk TCR repertoire analysis. The library was made by multiplex PCR. The sequencer was an Illumina MiSeq. Both TCR gamma (TRG) and TCR delta (TRD) chains were sequenced from each sorted gammadelta T cell sample. Under the source paper's analysis protocol: Repertoire analyses included clonotype tree plots, accumulated frequency of the top 20 clonotypes, diversity index (DI) and D75 metrics. TCRdb reanalyzed the public reads with the CATT caller, and identical DNA sequences were merged afterwards. Here the V and J calls rest on TCRdb's processing, not on the authors' analysis. The sample table records around 46,000 delta-chain clones; around 2% of these occur just once. The top ten constitute roughly 24% of the sample.

Beyond this particular receptor, the publication reports: Vdelta2-negative gammadelta TCR repertoires from Malian children appeared more clonally expanded, less diverse and less shared than those of Australian children. A highly stable polyclonal repertoire over time and infection, with many inter-individual overlapping TCRgamma sequences, was shown by Vgamma9/Vdelta2+ TCR repertoires. The controlled-infection cohort was small, limiting analysis of inter-individual variability in gammadelta T cell responses. Waves of new clonotype selection in Vdelta2-negative, largely Vdelta1+, gammadelta TCR repertoires appeared to be driven by repeated controlled infections. Generalizability was limited because the Malian cohort was drawn from a small rural village of predominantly one ethnic group.

The material sequenced was gamma-delta T cells from blood. This clonotype was obtained from a pool of human donors (malaria-infected and uninfected, not separated). The chain is assembled from TRDV1 and TRDJ1; 9 central bases correspond to TRDD3. The J gene, left out of TCRdb, was set here by checking the DNA against germline. The nucleotide sequence is given as TGTGCTCTTGGGGAAACTCGACCGTACTGGGGGAACCCACATACCGATAAACTCATCTTT. Its protein reads: CALGETRPYWGNPHTDKLIF.